Below, 13 T cell receptor beta chains from the same sample are listed, as sequenced in a study of fetal regulatory T cell absence and autoimmunity. The method was immunoSEQ multiplex PCR; TCRdb's version includes in-frame clones alone and lacks a portion of them. The sample records around 100,000 clones, 60% to 80% being singletons. Material for sequencing was pancreas tissue. All receptors come from a male donor with IPEX syndrome.

This clone came up once. This CDR3 is CASTYSEETQYF. As DNA, the CDR3 is TGTGCCAGCACTTACAGTGAAGAGACCCAGTACTTC. The chain is built from TRBV2 and TRBJ2-5; D is unresolved. This CDR3 is built from 12 residues. The germline gives CDR1 SNHLY, CDR2 FYNNEI. V shed 7 bases and J shed 3 bases, with 9 bases lying between them.

This rearrangement joins TRBV20-1 to TRBJ2-2, with unresolved D. V dropped 3 bases and J dropped 11 bases, with 10 bases sitting between them. Germline V gene lookup returns CDR1 DFQATT and CDR2 SNEGSKA (reference sequence). CDR3 length: 11 residues. The CDR3 region has the DNA TGCAGTGCTAGCCGAGCGACCGAGCTGTTTTTT. The encoded protein is CSASRATELFF.

The chain employs TRBV4-1 and TRBJ1-1, with no clear D. The V and J ends lost 5 bases and 0 bases respectively, with 13 bases between them. Germline V CDR1 and CDR2: MGHRA, YSYEKL. This CDR3 is built from 15 residues. CDR3 sequence: CASSKMQVMNTEAFF. The CDR3 DNA sequence: TGCGCCAGCAGCAAAATGCAGGTGATGAACACTGAAGCTTTCTTT.

The gene calls are TRBV29-1 and TRBJ2-5, with 8 bases fitting TRBD2. Germline values: CDR1 SQVTM, CDR2 ANQGSEA. The CDR3 sequence is 14 residues long. Trimming at V came to 1 base and at J to 4 bases, leaving 5 bases not matched to a gene. CDR3 sequence reads: CSVEGRGEIETQYF. As DNA, the CDR3 is TGCAGCGTTGAAGGGCGGGGGGAGATAGAGACCCAGTACTTC.

The chain's CDR3 is CSVKSRMNTEAFF. The CDR3, as DNA: TGCAGCGTTAAATCCCGGATGAACACTGAAGCTTTCTTT. The rearrangement uses TRBV29-1 and TRBJ1-1, with unresolved D. This CDR3 has 13 residues. CDR1 is SQVTM and CDR2 is ANQGSEA in the germline V gene. The ends were cut back, 5 bases at V and 0 bases at J, with 10 bases in the middle.

This clone showed up just once. The chain recombines TRBV10-2 with TRBJ2-7; D is unresolved. The germline CDR1 and CDR2 sequences are WSHSY and SAAADI. V shed 3 bases and J shed 2 bases, with 17 bases lying between them. The CDR3 extends over 16 amino acids. The CDR3 spells CASSEGLDLVAYEQYF. The CDR3 DNA reads as TGCGCCAGCAGTGAAGGTTTGGACCTAGTAGCCTACGAGCAGTACTTC.

This clone was detected a few times. The chain joins TRBV2 to TRBJ1-5, with unresolved D. V dropped 3 bases and J dropped 0 bases, with 9 bases sitting between them. CDR3 size: 15 residues. Germline V gives CDR1 SNHLY, CDR2 FYNNEI. The CDR3 bases are TGTGCCAGCAGTGACGGCGGATATAGCAATCAGCCCCAGCATTTT. It is translated as CASSDGGYSNQPQHF.

The V and J genes are TRBV27 and TRBJ2-1; 9 bases are a match to TRBD2. Germline-derived CDR1 and CDR2 are MNHEY and SMNVEV (reference sequence). The CDR3 is 15 residues long. The V gene end was trimmed by 6 bases and the J gene end by 8 bases; junction bases not matched to a gene: 11. CDR3 bases: TGTGCCAGCAGACAAGGGACTAGCTTATCCGATGAGCAGTTCTTC. It specifies CASRQGTSLSDEQFF.

V gene TRBV19 combines with J gene TRBJ2-1, with 10 bases aligning to TRBD1. V trimming: 4 bases; J trimming: 3 bases; junction bases outside the gene matches: 6. CDR3 length: 16 amino acids. Per the germline V gene, CDR1 is LNHDA and CDR2 is SQIVND (reference sequence). The CDR3 DNA reads TGTGCCAGTAGTAGGGCTCGGACAGGGGGCTACAATGAGCAGTTCTTC. Translation: CASSRARTGGYNEQFF.

The V call is TRBV5-1, the J call TRBJ2-5, with D possibly being TRBD1 (7 bases). The CDR3 runs to 16 residues. Trimming stripped 7 bases from V and 5 bases from J, with 24 bases between. Germline V gene lookup returns CDR1 SGHRS and CDR2 YFSETQ. Here the CDR3 reads CASGPKPRDSGETQYF. As DNA, the CDR3 is TGCGCCAGCGGGCCGAAACCCAGGGACAGCGGGGAGACCCAGTACTTC.

The gene calls are TRBV10-3 and TRBJ2-3, with D possibly matching TRBD2 (6 bases). The length of the CDR3 is 16 residues. V lost 4 bases and J 1 base, leaving 15 bases between the germline ends. Germline CDR1 is ENHRY and CDR2 is SYGVKD. The DNA of the CDR3 is TGTGCCATCAGTGCGGTTCATGCGGGACGCACAGATACGCAGTATTTT. Amino acid sequence: CAISAVHAGRTDTQYF.

Comments on this clone: Within the sample, other DNA sequences also encode this same CDR3. The chain couples TRBV18 to TRBJ1-5; no clear D gene. CDR3 length: 13 residues. Germline CDR1 KGHSH, CDR2 LQKENI. Trimming pared 3 bases from V and 1 base from J, leaving 4 bases between. CDR3 coding DNA: TGTGCCAGCTCACCCGACAGCAATCAGCCCCAGCATTTT. The encoded protein is CASSPDSNQPQHF. Supplemented by reference TRBV18 and TRBJ1-5, the full variable domain reads NAGVMQNPRHLVRRRGQEARLRCSPMKGHSHVYWYRQLPEEGLKFMVYLQKENIIDESGMPKERFSAEFPKEGPSILRIQQVVRGDSAAYFCASSPDSNQPQHFGDGTRLSIL.

The chain carries TRBV30 and TRBJ2-6, with 8 nucleotides matching TRBD2. CDR1 is GTSNPN and CDR2 is SVGIG in the germline V gene (reference sequence). With 3 bases clipped from V and 0 bases from J, the junction kept 13 bases outside the gene matches. The CDR3 has 19 amino acids. CDR3 coding DNA: TGTGCCTGGAGGCTCTCGCGGGGGGACGGTATCTCTGGGGCCAACGTCCTGACTTTC. Translation gives CAWRLSRGDGISGANVLTF.